The clone carrying this T cell receptor (beta chain) was seen only a few times. This entry belongs to a study of blood T cells in healthy people across ages. Study-wide context: About one barcoded beta molecule was captured per two T cells (by template switching).

A second PCR of roughly 7 to 11 cycles used a sample-barcoded 5' primer and a J-beta primer mix. TCRdb ran MiXCR on the 5' RACE reads and lists one entry per CDR3 protein. This sample has approximately 680,000 distinct CDR3 sequences, with around 32% found just once. V was cut by 1 base and J by 2 bases, with 17 bases left in between. Germline CDR1 DFQATT, CDR2 SNEGSKA (reference sequence). The CDR3 sequence is 16 residues long. The extraction recovered at least 5.5 micrograms of total RNA per sample. This receptor was identified in a woman older than 75 in good health. This chain links TRBV20-1 with TRBJ1-1; the D is unclear. The material sequenced was blood. The DNA for the CDR3 is TGCAGTGCTAGAGCCAGTTTTTTAGGAGGAAACACTGAAGCTTTCTTT. It codes for CSARASFLGGNTEAFF.